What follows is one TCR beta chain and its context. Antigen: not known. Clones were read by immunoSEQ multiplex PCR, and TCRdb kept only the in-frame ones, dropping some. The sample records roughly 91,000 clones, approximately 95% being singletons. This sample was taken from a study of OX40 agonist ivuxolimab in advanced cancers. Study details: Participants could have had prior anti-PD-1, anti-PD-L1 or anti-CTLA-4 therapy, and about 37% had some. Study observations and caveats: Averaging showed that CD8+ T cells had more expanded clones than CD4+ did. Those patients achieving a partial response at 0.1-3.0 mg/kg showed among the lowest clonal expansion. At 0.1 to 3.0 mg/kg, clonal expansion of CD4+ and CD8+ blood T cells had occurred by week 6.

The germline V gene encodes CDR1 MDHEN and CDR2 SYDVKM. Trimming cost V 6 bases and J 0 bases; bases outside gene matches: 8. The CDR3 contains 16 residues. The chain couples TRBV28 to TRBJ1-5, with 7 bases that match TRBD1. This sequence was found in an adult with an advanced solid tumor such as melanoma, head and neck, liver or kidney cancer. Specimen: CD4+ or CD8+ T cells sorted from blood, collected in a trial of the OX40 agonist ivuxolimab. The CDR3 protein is CASRIGTEYSNQPQHF. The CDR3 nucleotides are TGTGCCAGCAGGATTGGGACAGAGTATAGCAATCAGCCCCAGCATTTT.